This T cell receptor (beta chain) was documented in a study of T cell responses to AZD1222 COVID-19 vaccine. General observations from the study: Sampling captured repertoires only after the peak T cell response. Baseline seropositivity occurred in only a handful of AZD1222 recipients. Among vaccine-associated CD4 TCRs, coverage spanned spike, with dominance at 160-218 and 743-854.

Remarks on this clone: Its antigen is not known.

Trimming pared 3 bases from V and 3 bases from J, leaving 6 bases between. The CDR3 consists of 13 residues. Germline CDR1 and CDR2: MNHNS and SASEGT. Using immunoSEQ multiplex PCR, the repertoire was profiled, and TCRdb retains in-frame clones only, with some absent. The sample records about 180,000 clones, more than 75% being singletons. Second doses were pooled across both intervals (about 4 or about 12 weeks). The V gene is TRBV6-1, the J gene TRBJ1-5, with D hard to call. Source: peripheral blood, taken 28 days after the second AZD1222 dose. The TCR sequence derives from an adult who received the AZD1222 COVID-19 vaccine. CDR3 residues: CASSDLDNQPQHF. The CDR3 nucleotides read TGTGCCAGCAGTGACCTGGACAATCAGCCCCAGCATTTT.